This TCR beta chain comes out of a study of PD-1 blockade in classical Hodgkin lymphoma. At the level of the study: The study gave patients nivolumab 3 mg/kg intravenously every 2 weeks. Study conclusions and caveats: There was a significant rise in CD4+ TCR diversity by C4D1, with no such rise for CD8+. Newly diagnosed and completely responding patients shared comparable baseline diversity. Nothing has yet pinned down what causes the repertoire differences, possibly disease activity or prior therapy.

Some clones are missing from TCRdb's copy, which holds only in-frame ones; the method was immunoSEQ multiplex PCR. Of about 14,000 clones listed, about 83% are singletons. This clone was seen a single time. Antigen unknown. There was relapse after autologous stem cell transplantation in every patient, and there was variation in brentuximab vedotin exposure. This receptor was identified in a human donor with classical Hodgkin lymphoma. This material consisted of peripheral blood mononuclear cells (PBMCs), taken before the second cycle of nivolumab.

This chain's CDR3 is CASSQDEGGRFEAFF. Here the CDR3 DNA reads TGCGCCAGCAGCCAAGATGAGGGAGGGCGTTTTGAAGCTTTCTTT. J is TRBJ1-1 and V is TRBV4-1; D unresolved. The germline CDR1 and CDR2 sequences are MGHRA and YSYEKL. There are 15 residues in the CDR3. Trimming removed 0 bases from V and 7 bases from J, with 15 bases in between.